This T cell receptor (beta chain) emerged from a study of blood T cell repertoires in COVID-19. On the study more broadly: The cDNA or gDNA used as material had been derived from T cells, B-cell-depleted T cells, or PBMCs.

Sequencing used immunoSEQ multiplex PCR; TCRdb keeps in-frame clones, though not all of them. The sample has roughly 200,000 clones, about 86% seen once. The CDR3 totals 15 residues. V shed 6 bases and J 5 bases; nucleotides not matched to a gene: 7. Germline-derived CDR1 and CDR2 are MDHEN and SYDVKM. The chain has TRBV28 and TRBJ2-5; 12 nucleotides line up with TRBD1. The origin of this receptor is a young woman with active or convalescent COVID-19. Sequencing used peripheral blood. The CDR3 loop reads CASRLGQGAYETQYF. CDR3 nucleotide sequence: TGTGCCAGCAGGTTGGGACAGGGGGCGTACGAGACCCAGTACTTC.